This TCR beta chain was obtained from a study of blood T cell repertoires in COVID-19. About the research overall: Acute and convalescent COVID-19 specimens originated in the United States, Italy and Spain. PBMCs, B-cell-depleted T cells, or T cells were the source of the cDNA or gDNA that made up the material.

The repertoire was sequenced with immunoSEQ multiplex PCR; TCRdb's copy has only in-frame clones and lacks some. This sample has about 78,000 clones; about 89% occur once, and the top ten carry approximately 5%. The sample holds many counts of this clone. CDR3 length equals 14 residues. Germline lookup yields CDR1 WNHNN and CDR2 SYGVQD (reference sequence). Trimming took 0 bases from V and 9 from J, leaving 14 bases between them. The rearrangement uses TRBV10-1 and TRBJ1-2, with D maybe TRBD1 (5 bases). The sequence was collected from a man aged 50 to 59 with active or convalescent COVID-19. Material for sequencing was peripheral blood. The CDR3 protein is CASSESKTDPSYTF. The CDR3 bases are TGCGCCAGCAGTGAGTCGAAGACAGATCCTAGCTACACCTTC.